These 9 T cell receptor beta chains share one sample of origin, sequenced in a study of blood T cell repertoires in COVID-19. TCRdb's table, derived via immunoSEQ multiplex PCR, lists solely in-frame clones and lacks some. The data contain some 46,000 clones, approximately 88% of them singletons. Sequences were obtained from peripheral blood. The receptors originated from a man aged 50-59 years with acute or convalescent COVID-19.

Here the CDR3 DNA reads TGTGCCTGGAGTGGAGGTAAAGCATTGAACACTGAAGCTTTCTTT. The encoded protein is CAWSGGKALNTEAFF. V usage is TRBV30 and J usage is TRBJ1-1, with unresolved D. CDR1 and CDR2 from the germline V gene are GTSNPN and SVGIG (reference sequence). This CDR3 comprises 15 residues. The ends were cut back, 1 base at V and 0 bases at J, with 12 bases in the middle.

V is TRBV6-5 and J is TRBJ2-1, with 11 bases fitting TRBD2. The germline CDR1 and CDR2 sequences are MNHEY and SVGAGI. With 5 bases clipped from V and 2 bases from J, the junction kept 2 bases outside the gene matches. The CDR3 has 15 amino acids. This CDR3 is CASSRLAGTYNEQFF. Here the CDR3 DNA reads TGTGCCAGCAGTAGACTAGCGGGGACCTACAATGAGCAGTTCTTC.

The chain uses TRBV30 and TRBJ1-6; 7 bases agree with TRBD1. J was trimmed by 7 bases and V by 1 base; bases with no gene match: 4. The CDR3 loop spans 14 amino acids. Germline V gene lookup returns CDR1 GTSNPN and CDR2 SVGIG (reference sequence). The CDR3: CAWSGDRENSPLHF. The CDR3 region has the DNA TGTGCCTGGAGTGGGGACAGAGAGAATTCACCCCTCCACTTT. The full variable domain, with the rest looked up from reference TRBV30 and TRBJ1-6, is SQTIHQWPATLVQPVGSPLSLECTVEGTSNPNLYWYRQAAGRGLQLLFYSVGIGQISSEVPQNLSASRPQDRQFILSSKKLLLSDSGFYLCAWSGDRENSPLHFGNGTRLTVT.

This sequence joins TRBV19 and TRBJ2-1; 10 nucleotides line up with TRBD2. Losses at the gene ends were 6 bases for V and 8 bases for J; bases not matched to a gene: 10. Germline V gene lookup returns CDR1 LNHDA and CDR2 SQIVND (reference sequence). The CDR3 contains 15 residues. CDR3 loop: CASRTTSGAWDEQFF. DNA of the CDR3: TGTGCCAGTAGGACTACTAGCGGGGCATGGGATGAGCAGTTCTTC.

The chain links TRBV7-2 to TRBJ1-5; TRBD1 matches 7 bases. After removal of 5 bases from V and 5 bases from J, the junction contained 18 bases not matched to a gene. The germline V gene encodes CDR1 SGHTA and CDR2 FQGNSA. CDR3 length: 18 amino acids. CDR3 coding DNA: TGTGCCAGCAGCCGTGCCAGGGGGTTATTTGGTCAAGATCAGCCCCAGCATTTT. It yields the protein CASSRARGLFGQDQPQHF.

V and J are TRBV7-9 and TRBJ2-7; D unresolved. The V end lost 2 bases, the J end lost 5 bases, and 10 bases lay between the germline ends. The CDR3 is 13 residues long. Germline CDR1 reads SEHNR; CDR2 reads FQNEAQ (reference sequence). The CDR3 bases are TGTGCCAGCAGCTTAAAGACCCGGGACGAGCAGTACTTC. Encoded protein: CASSLKTRDEQYF.

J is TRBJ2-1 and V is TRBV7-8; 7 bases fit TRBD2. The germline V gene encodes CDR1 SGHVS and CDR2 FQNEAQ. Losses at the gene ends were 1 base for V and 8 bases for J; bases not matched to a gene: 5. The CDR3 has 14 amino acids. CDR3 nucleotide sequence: TGTGCCAGCAGCTTAGTTTTGGCGGGAGATGAGCAGTTCTTC. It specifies CASSLVLAGDEQFF.

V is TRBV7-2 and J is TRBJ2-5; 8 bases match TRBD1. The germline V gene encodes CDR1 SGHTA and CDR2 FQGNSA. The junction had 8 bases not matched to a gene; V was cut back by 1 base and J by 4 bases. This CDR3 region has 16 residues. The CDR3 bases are TGTGCCAGCAGCTTAGTCCCTACTGGACAGGGAGAGACCCAGTACTTC. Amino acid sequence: CASSLVPTGQGETQYF.

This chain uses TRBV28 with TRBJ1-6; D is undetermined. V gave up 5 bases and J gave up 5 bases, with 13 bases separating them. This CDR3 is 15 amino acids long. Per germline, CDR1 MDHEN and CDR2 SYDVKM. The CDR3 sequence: CASSTQTINNSPLHF. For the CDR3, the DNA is TGTGCCAGCAGTACACAGACAATCAATAATTCACCCCTCCACTTT.